This record concerns one T cell receptor beta chain sequence. This clone's antigen is unknown. No base quality information exists; no much larger clone differs at one position. Peripheral blood CD8+ and CD4+ T cells from healthy donors, Susac syndrome patients and multiple sclerosis patients were profiled using high-throughput TCR beta sequencing. Healthy donors were included as age- and sex-matched controls. Bulk CD8+ and CD4+ T cells were purified by magnetic negative isolation, while CD8+ TEMRA cells were enriched using FACS. Blood was drawn into EDTA tubes, processed within 24 hours, and PBMCs were isolated by density gradient centrifugation. PBMCs intended for TCR sequencing were frozen in liquid nitrogen and were later thawed in a 37 degrees C water bath. A purity of at least 90% was achieved for sorted or isolated CD4+, CD8+ and CD8+ TEMRA cells. The record originates from a study of CD8 T cells in Susac syndrome (dated by TCRdb to the late 2010s). With respect to the entire study: Whether CD8+ T cell activation and differentiation in Susac syndrome was antigen driven was tested using repertoire sequencing. Study-wide conclusions, independent of this receptor: The study acknowledged that relatively few individuals were included in the TCR sequencing and HLA analysis.

RNA was extracted using the RNeasy kit, and roughly 0.5 to 1 microgram was reverse transcribed with random hexamers. The immunoSEQ multiplex PCR assay, which covers 54 Vbeta and 13 Jbeta segments, was used to amplify TCR beta CDR3 regions. Bias from PCR amplification was corrected by using a synthetic template baseline for primer optimization and for computational correction. As for the authors' bioinformatics: Reads were annotated to V, D and J genes according to IMGT and were analyzed with immunoSEQ Analyzer, with only productive sequences retained. Clonality was calculated as one minus the Shannon entropy normalized by log2 of the number of productive unique sequences. For each patient and control, public and private clones were evaluated within the 100 most prevalent clones. Clones were defined as Susac-specific when absent from the healthy and MS cohorts, from about 1,100 published viral clones and from other ImmuneACCESS disease sequences. TCRdb reprocessed the public reads (quality trimming at Q25 with fastp, clone calling with MiXCR) and kept in-frame beta chains. Identical CDR3 protein sequences are pooled into one entry, listed with their most common genes and DNA. The V and J calls were determined by TCRdb, not by the authors. The sample records under 200,000 distinct CDR3 sequences, 95% of which are singletons. The ten largest clones add up to under 0.12% of the sample.

V and J are truncated by 5 bases and 2 bases respectively, leaving an intervening sequence of 6 bases. The germline V gene encodes CDR1 DFQATT and CDR2 SNEGSKA (reference sequence). Inclusive of the bounding cysteine and phenylalanine, the CDR3 is 11 residues long. The CDR3 DNA has 33 bases and is translated from base 1. The sequenced material came from CD4+ T cells from PBMCs. This receptor chain uses TRBV20-1 and TRBJ2-5, with the D segment identity uncertain. This clonotype originated in a human donor in good health. The base sequence is TGCAGTGCTGACAAACAAGAGACCCAGTACTTC. It is translated as CSADKQETQYF.